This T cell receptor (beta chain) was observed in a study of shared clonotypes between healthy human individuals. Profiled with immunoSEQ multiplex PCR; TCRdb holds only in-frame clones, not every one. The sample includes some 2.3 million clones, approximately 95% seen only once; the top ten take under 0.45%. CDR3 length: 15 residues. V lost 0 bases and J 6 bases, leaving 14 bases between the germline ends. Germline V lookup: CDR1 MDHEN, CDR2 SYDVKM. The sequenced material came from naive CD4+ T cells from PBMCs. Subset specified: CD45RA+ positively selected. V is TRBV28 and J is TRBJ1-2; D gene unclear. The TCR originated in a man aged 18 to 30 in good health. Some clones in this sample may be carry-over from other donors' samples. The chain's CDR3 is CASSLWPTEPNGYTF. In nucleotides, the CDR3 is TGTGCCAGCAGTTTATGGCCTACGGAGCCGAATGGCTACACCTTC.